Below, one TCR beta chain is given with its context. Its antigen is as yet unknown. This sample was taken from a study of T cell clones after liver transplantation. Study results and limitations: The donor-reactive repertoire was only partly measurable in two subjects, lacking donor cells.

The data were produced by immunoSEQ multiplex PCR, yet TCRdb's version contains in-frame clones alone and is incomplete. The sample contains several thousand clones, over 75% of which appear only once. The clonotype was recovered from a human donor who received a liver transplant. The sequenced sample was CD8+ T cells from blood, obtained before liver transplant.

The CDR3 reads CASSQGVGKYEQFF. The DNA of the CDR3 is TGTGCCAGCAGTCAGGGGGTGGGGAAATATGAGCAGTTCTTC. The rearrangement uses TRBV7-7 and TRBJ2-1, with 7 bases identical to TRBD1. CDR1 and CDR2 from the germline V gene are SSHAT and FNYEAQ (reference sequence). V lost 6 bases to trimming and J lost 8 bases; unmatched junction nucleotides: 10. CDR3 length equals 14 residues.